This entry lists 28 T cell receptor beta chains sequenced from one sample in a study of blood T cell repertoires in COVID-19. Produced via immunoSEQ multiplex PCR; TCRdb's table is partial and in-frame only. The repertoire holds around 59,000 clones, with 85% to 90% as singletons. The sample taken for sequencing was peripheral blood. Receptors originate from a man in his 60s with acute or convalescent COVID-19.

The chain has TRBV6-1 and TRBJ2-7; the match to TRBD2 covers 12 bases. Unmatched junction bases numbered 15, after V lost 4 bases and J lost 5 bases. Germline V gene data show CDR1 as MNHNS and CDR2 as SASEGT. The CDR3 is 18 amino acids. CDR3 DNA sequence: TGTGCCAGCAGTGTTCGCCTAGCGGGAGGGCCCGGGGGAAACGAGCAGTACTTC. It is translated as CASSVRLAGGPGGNEQYF.

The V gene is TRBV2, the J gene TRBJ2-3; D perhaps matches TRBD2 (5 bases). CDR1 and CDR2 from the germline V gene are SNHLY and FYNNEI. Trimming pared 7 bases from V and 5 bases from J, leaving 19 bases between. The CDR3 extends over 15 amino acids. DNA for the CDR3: TGTGCCAGCACTGAGGGTCTAGCTTGGGGAGATACGCAGTATTTT. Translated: CASTEGLAWGDTQYF. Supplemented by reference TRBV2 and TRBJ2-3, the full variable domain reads EPEVTQTPSHQVTQMGQEVILRCVPISNHLYFYWYRQILGQKVEFLVSFYNNEISEKSEIFDDQFSVERPDGSNFTLKIRSTKLEDSAMYFCASTEGLAWGDTQYFGPGTRLTVL.

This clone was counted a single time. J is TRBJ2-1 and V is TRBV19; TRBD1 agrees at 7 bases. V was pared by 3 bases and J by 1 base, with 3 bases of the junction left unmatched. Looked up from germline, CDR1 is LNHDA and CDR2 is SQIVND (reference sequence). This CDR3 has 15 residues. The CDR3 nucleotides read TGTGCCAGTAGTATCGCAGGGGGATCCTACAATGAGCAGTTCTTC. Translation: CASSIAGGSYNEQFF.

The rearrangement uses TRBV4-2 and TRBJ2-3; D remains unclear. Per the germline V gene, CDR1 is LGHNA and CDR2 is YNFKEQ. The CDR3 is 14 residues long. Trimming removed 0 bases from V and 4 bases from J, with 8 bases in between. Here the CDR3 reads CASSQDSLADTQYF. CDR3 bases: TGTGCCAGCAGCCAAGATTCGCTAGCAGATACGCAGTATTTT.

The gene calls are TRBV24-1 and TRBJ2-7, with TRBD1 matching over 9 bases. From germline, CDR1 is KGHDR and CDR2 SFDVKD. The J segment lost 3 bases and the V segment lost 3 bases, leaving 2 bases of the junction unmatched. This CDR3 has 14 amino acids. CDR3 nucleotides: TGTGCCACCAGTGATAGGGACAGGGACTACGAGCAGTACTTC. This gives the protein CATSDRDRDYEQYF.

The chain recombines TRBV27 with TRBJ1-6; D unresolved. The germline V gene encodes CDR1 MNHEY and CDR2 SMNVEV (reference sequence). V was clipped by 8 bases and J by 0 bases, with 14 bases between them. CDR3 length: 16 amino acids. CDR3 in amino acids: CASPGRLSSYNSPLHF. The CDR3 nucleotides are TGTGCCAGCCCGGGGAGGCTCAGCTCCTATAATTCACCCCTCCACTTT.

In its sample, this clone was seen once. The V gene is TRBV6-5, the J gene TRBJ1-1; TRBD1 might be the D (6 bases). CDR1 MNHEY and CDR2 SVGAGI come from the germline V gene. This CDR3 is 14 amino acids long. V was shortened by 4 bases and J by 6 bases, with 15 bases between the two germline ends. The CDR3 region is CASSWAGQGSEAFF. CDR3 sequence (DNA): TGTGCCAGCAGTTGGGCAGGCCAGGGGTCTGAAGCTTTCTTT.

The CDR3 here is CASSPHGQVNTEAFF. CDR3 nucleotides: TGTGCCAGCAGCCCCCATGGCCAGGTGAACACTGAAGCTTTCTTT. J is TRBJ1-1 and V is TRBV9; D gene ambiguous. Between the trimmed V and J ends, which lost 4 bases and 0 bases, there was a span of 13 bases. The germline gives CDR1 SGDLS, CDR2 YYNGEE. The CDR3 spans 15 residues. Full variable domain (missing parts from reference TRBV9 and TRBJ1-1): DSGVTQTPKHLITATGQRVTLRCSPRSGDLSVYWYQQSLDQGLQFLIQYYNGEERAKGNILERFSAQQFPDLHSELNLSSLELGDSALYFCASSPHGQVNTEAFFGQGTRLTVV.

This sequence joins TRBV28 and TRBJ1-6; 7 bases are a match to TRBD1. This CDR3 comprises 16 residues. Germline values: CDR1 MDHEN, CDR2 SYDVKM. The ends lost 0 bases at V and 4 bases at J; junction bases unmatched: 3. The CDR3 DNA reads TGTGCCAGCAGTTTATGGGCAGGGGGTTATAATTCACCCCTCCACTTT. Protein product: CASSLWAGGYNSPLHF.

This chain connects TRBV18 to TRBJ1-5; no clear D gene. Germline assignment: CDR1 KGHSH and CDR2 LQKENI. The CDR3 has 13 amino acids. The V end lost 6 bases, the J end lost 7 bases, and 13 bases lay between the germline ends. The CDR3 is CASSTAQAQPQHF. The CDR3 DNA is TGTGCCAGCTCTACTGCGCAGGCGCAGCCCCAGCATTTT.

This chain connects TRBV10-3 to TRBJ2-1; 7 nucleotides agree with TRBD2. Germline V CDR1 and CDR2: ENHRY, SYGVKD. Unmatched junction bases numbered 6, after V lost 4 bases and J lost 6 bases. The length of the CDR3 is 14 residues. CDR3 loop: CAISVGLAANEQFF. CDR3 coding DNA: TGTGCCATCAGTGTAGGGCTAGCGGCCAATGAGCAGTTCTTC.

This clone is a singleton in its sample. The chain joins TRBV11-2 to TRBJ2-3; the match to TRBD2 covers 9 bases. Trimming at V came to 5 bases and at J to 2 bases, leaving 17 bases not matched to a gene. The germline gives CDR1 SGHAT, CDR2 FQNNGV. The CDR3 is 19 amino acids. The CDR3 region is CASSLSRGGTSTHTDTQYF. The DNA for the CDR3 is TGTGCCAGCAGCCTTAGTAGAGGCGGGACTAGCACCCACACAGATACGCAGTATTTT.

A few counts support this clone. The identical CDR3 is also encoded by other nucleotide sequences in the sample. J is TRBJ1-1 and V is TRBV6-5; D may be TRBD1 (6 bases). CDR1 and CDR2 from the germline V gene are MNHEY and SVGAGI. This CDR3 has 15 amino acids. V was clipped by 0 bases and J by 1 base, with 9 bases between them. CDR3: CASSYSSRGNTEAFF. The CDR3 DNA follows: TGTGCCAGCAGTTACTCAAGCAGGGGGAACACTGAAGCTTTCTTT.

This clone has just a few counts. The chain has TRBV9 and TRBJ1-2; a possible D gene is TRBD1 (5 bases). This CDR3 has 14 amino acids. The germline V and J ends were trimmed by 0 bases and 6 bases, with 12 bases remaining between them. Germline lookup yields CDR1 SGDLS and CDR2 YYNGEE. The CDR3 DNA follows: TGTGCCAGCAGCGTAGGATGGCGGGGCGATGGCTACACCTTC. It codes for CASSVGWRGDGYTF.

The CDR3 loop is CATHRGGDSPLHF. CDR3 in DNA: TGTGCCACACACAGGGGGGGAGATTCACCCCTCCACTTT. The gene calls are TRBV28 and TRBJ1-6; TRBD1 matches at 8 bases. Trimming cost V 10 bases and J 8 bases; bases outside gene matches: 7. This CDR3 has 13 amino acids. The germline V gene encodes CDR1 MDHEN and CDR2 SYDVKM.

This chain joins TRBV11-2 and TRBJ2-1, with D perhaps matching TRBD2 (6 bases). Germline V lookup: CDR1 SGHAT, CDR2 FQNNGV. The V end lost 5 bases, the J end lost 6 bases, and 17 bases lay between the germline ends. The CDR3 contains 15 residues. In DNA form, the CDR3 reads TGTGCCAGCAGCCCGAGGCTAGCGAAGGTCAATGAGCAGTTCTTC. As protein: CASSPRLAKVNEQFF.

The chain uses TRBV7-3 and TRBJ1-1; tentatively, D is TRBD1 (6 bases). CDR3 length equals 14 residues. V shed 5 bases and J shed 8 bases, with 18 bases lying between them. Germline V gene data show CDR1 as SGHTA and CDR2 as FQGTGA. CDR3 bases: TGTGCCAGCAGCCCGTCTCAGGGGATGGGAGAAGCTTTCTTT. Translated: CASSPSQGMGEAFF.

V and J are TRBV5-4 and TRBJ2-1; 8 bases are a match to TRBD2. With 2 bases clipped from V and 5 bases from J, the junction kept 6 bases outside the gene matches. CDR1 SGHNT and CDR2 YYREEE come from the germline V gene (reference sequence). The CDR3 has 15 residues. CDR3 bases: TGTGCCAGCAGCTTCGAGGGACTAGGAGACAATGAGCAGTTCTTC. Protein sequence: CASSFEGLGDNEQFF. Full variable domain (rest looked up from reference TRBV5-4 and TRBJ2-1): ETGVTQSPTHLIKTRGQQVTLRCSSQSGHNTVSWYQQALGQGPQFIFQYYREEENGRGNFPPRFSGLQFPNYSSELNVNALELDDSALYLCASSFEGLGDNEQFFGPGTRLTVL.

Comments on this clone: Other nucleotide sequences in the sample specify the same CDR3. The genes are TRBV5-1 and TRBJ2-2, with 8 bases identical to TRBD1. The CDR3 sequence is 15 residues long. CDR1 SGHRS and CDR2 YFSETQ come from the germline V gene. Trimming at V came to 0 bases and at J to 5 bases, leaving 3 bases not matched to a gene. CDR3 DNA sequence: TGCGCCAGCAGCTTGGTGAGACAGGGGACCGGGGAGCTGTTTTTT. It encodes CASSLVRQGTGELFF. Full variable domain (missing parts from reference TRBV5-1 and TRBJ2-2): KAGVTQTPRYLIKTRGQQVTLSCSPISGHRSVSWYQQTPGQGLQFLFEYFSETQRNKGNFPGRFSGRQFSNSRSEMNVSTLELGDSALYLCASSLVRQGTGELFFGEGSRLTVL.

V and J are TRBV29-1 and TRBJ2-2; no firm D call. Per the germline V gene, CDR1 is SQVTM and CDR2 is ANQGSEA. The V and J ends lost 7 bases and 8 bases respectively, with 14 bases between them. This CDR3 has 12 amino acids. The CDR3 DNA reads TGCAGCGCCGCGCCCGGTCCGGGGGAGCTGTTTTTT. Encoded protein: CSAAPGPGELFF.

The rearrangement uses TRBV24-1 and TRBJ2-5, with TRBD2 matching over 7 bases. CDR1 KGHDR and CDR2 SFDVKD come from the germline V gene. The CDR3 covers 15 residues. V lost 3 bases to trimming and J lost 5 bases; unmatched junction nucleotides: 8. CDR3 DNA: TGTGCCACCAGTGATGTCGGGGGGATCCGGGAGACCCAGTACTTC. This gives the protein CATSDVGGIRETQYF.

The CDR3 DNA reads TGTGCCTGGAGTGCAACTTTATGGGGCAGGGTCTTCGGGAACACTGAAGCTTTCTTT. As protein: CAWSATLWGRVFGNTEAFF. The genes are TRBV30 and TRBJ1-1; possible D gene TRBD1, 5 bases. CDR3 size: 19 residues. The V gene lost 1 base and the J gene lost 1 base, with 25 bases spanning the gap. CDR1 is GTSNPN and CDR2 is SVGIG in the germline V gene (reference sequence).

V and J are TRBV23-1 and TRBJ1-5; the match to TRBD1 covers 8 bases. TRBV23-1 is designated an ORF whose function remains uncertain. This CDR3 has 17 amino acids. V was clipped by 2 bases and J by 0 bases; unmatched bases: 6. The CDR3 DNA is TGCGCCAGCAGTCAAAGCCGGGACAGGCGTAGCAATCAGCCCCAGCATTTT. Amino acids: CASSQSRDRRSNQPQHF.

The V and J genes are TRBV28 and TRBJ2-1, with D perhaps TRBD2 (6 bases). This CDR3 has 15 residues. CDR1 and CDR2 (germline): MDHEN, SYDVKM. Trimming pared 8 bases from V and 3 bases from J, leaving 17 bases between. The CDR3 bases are TGTGCCAGCCGCTTAGAAGCGGGCTTCTACAATGAGCAGTTCTTC. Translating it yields CASRLEAGFYNEQFF.

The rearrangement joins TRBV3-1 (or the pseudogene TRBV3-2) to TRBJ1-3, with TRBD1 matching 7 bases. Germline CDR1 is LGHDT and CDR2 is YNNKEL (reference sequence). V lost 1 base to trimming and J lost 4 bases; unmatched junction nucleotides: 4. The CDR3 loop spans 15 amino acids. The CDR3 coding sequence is TGTGCCAGCAGCCAAGTAGAACAGGGGGGAAACACCATATATTTT. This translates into CASSQVEQGGNTIYF.

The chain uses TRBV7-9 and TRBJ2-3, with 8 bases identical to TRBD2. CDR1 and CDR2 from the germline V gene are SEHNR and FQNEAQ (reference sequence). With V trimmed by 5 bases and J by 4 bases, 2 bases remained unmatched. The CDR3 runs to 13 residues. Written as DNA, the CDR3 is TGTGCCAGCAGCCCGGGGGGGGCAGATACGCAGTATTTT. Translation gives CASSPGGADTQYF.

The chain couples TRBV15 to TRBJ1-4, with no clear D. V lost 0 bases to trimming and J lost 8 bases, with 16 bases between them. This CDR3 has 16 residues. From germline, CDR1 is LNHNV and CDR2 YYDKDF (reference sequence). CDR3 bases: TGTGCCACCAGCAGAGATCGGGCGGGATCGAGGGAAAAACTGTTTTTT. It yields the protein CATSRDRAGSREKLFF.

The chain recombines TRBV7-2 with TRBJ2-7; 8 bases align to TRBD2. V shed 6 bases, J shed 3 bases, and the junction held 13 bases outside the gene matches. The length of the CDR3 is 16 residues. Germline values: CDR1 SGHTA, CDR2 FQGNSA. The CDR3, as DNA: TGTGCCAGCAGACCCCCGGGGGGGGGTGGGGTCTACGAGCAGTACTTC. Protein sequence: CASRPPGGGGVYEQYF.